This TCR beta chain was documented in a study of OX40 agonist ivuxolimab in advanced cancers. The data were produced by immunoSEQ multiplex PCR, yet TCRdb's version contains in-frame clones alone and is incomplete. This sample has fewer than 85,000 clones, with 85% to 90% found just once. Sample: CD4+ or CD8+ T cells sorted from blood, taken in a trial of the OX40 agonist ivuxolimab. The source is an adult with an advanced solid tumor such as melanoma, head and neck, liver or kidney cancer.

DNA for the CDR3: TGTGCCAGCAGTTTAGTTCGGGCGGGTAGCGCTGAAGCTTTCTTT. It encodes CASSLVRAGSAEAFF. The gene calls are TRBV28 and TRBJ1-1; unclear D gene. Trimming removed 2 bases from V and 6 bases from J, with 16 bases in between. Looked up from germline, CDR1 is MDHEN and CDR2 is SYDVKM. The CDR3 is 15 amino acids.